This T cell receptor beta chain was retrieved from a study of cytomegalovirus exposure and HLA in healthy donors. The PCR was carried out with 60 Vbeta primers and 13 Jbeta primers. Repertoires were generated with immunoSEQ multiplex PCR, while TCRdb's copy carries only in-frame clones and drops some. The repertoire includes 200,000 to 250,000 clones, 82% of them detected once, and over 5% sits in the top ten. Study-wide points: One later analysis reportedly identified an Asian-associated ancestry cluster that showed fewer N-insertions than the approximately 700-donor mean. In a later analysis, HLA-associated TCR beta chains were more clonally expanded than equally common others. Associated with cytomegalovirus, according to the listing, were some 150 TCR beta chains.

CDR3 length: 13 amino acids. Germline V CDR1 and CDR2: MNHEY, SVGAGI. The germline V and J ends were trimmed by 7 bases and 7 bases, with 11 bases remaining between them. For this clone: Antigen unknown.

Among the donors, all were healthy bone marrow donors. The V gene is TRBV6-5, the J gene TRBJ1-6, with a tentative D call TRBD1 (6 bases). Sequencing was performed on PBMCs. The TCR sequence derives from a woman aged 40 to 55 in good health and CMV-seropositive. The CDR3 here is CASKGGSNSPLHF. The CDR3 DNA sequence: TGTGCCAGCAAAGGGGGAAGCAATTCACCCCTCCACTTT.